Listed below are T cell receptor beta chains from one sample, sequenced in a study of identifying expanded T cells in peripheral blood. The data were produced by immunoSEQ multiplex PCR, yet TCRdb's version contains in-frame clones alone and is incomplete. The sample includes 70,000 to 100,000 clones, roughly 86% of them seen just once. The sequencing input was blood. All receptors come from a person aged 18-70 years in good health. Both conserved end residues are part of each CDR3. D genes are given only for firm matches.

d_call: NA
v_call: TRBV7-6
cdr3_aa: CASSSYGSSYNEQFF

d_call: TRBD1
v_call: TRBV7-6
cdr3_aa: CASRTGNNSPLHF

d_call: NA
v_call: TRBV19
cdr3_aa: CASSPRGDMNTEAFF

d_call: NA
v_call: TRBV6-1
cdr3_aa: CASSIAYEQYF

d_call: TRBD2
v_call: TRBV2
cdr3_aa: CASRDTSGGYQYF

d_call: NA
v_call: TRBV2
cdr3_aa: CASSAVGQETQYF

d_call: NA
v_call: TRBV18
cdr3_aa: CASFRRLDNMQYF

d_call: NA
v_call: TRBV6-6
cdr3_aa: CASSSRQYQETQYF

d_call: NA
v_call: TRBV4-3
cdr3_aa: CASSQERAGFWSSAFF

d_call: NA
v_call: TRBV7-9
cdr3_aa: CASSLRSHNEQFF

d_call: NA
v_call: TRBV11-2
cdr3_aa: CATFRVRGQIFYGYTF

d_call: TRBD1
v_call: TRBV7-8
cdr3_aa: CASSFDRDTYEQYF

d_call: NA
v_call: TRBV7-2
cdr3_aa: CASDQDRNEQFF

d_call: NA
v_call: TRBV6-4
cdr3_aa: CASSDNTGELFF

d_call: NA
v_call: TRBV5-6
cdr3_aa: CASSLLGSDTGELFF

d_call: TRBD1
v_call: TRBV6-5
cdr3_aa: CASMTGKTDTQYF

d_call: TRBD1
v_call: TRBV2
cdr3_aa: CASRALTGGDGYGYTF

d_call: NA
v_call: TRBV5-1
cdr3_aa: CASSLSWTNGYTF

d_call: NA
v_call: TRBV4-3
cdr3_aa: CASSQDPSRYGAVGYTF

d_call: TRBD2
v_call: TRBV4-1
cdr3_aa: CASSRVLAGGHNEQFF

d_call: NA
v_call: TRBV7-9
cdr3_aa: CASSSRGESGGKNIQYF

d_call: NA
v_call: TRBV7-9
cdr3_aa: CASSFGQTNTEAFF

d_call: TRBD2
v_call: TRBV6-5
cdr3_aa: CATSGGLTYEQYF

d_call: NA
v_call: TRBV30
cdr3_aa: CAWTSGQSLSYEQYF

d_call: NA
v_call: TRBV10-2
cdr3_aa: CASSDPGRRTQYF

d_call: NA
v_call: TRBV5-1
cdr3_aa: CASSLGGRSEAFF

d_call: NA
v_call: TRBV30
cdr3_aa: CAWRIGASYTF

d_call: TRBD1
v_call: TRBV2
cdr3_aa: CASSEGRGGYYGYTF

d_call: NA
v_call: TRBV5-1
cdr3_aa: CASSLDGRGPGANVLTF

d_call: NA
v_call: TRBV7-9
cdr3_aa: CASSPRQSSYEQYF

d_call: NA
v_call: TRBV11-3
cdr3_aa: CASSSMDGGKETQYF

d_call: NA
v_call: TRBV4-1
cdr3_aa: CASSQGTLGYEQYF

d_call: NA
v_call: TRBV12-5
cdr3_aa: CASGRSTGSTGPPLHF

d_call: NA
v_call: TRBV6-1
cdr3_aa: CASSEWNILVSYEQYF

d_call: NA
v_call: TRBV7-6
cdr3_aa: CASSLAQGGRTNEKLFF

d_call: TRBD1
v_call: TRBV5-6
cdr3_aa: CASSSTLSWTGLNTEAFF

d_call: NA
v_call: TRBV15
cdr3_aa: CATSRDAGELFF

d_call: NA
v_call: TRBV5-5
cdr3_aa: CASSLPLGVGYEQYF

d_call: NA
v_call: TRBV6-1
cdr3_aa: CATIMWGSGANVLTF

d_call: TRBD1
v_call: TRBV29-1
cdr3_aa: CSVRQGPASEAFF

d_call: NA
v_call: TRBV7-6
cdr3_aa: CASSFTSDSSYEQYF

d_call: NA
v_call: TRBV11-2
cdr3_aa: CASSPIGRRSAYEQYF

d_call: TRBD1
v_call: TRBV19
cdr3_aa: CASSIGSRDRHYGYTF

d_call: NA
v_call: TRBV30
cdr3_aa: CASHQIFRGSGYTF